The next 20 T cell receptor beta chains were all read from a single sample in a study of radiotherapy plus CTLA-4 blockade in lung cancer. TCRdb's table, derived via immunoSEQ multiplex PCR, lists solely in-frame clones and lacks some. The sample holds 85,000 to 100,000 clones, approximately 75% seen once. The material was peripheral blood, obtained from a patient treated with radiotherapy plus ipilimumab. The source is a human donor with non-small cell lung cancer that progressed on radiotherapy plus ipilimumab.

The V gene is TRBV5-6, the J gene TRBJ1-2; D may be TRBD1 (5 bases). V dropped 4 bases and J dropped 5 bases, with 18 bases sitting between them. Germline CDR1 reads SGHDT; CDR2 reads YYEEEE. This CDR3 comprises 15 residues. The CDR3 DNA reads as TGTGCCAGCAGCCCAACCGGGGCAGGGCAATATGGCTACACCTTC. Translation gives CASSPTGAGQYGYTF.

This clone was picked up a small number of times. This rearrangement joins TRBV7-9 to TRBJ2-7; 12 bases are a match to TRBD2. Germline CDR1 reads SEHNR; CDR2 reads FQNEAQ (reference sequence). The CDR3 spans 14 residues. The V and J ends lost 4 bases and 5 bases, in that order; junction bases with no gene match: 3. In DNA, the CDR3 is TGTGCCAGCAGCTCCCGACTAGCGGGAGACGAGCAGTACTTC. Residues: CASSSRLAGDEQYF.

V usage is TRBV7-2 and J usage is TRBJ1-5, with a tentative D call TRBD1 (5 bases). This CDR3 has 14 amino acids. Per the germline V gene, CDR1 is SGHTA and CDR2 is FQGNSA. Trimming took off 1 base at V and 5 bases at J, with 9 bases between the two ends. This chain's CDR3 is CASSLDFRDQPQHF. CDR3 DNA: TGTGCCAGCAGCTTAGATTTCAGGGATCAGCCCCAGCATTTT.

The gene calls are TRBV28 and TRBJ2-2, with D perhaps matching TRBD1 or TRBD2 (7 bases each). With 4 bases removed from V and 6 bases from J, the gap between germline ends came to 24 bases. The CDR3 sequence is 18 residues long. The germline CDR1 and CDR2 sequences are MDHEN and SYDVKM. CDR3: CASSSDRGQVRGAGELFF. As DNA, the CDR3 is TGTGCCAGCAGTTCCGACCGAGGACAGGTCCGGGGGGCCGGGGAGCTGTTTTTT. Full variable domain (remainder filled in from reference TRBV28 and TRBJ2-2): DVKVTQSSRYLVKRTGEKVFLECVQDMDHENMFWYRQDPGLGLRLIYFSYDVKMKEKGDIPEGYSVSREKKERFSLILESASTNQTSMYLCASSSDRGQVRGAGELFFGEGSRLTVL.

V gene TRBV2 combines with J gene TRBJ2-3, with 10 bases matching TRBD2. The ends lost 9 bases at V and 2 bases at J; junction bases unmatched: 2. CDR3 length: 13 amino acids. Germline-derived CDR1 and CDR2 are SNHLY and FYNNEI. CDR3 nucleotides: TGTGCCAGTGGACTAGCGGTCACAGATACGCAGTATTTT. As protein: CASGLAVTDTQYF.

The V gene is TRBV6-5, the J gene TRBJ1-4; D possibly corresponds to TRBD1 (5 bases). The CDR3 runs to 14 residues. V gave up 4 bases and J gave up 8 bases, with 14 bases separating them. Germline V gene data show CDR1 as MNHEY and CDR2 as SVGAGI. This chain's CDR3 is CASSFPTVGEKLFF. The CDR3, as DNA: TGTGCCAGCAGTTTCCCGACAGTGGGGGAAAAACTGTTTTTT.

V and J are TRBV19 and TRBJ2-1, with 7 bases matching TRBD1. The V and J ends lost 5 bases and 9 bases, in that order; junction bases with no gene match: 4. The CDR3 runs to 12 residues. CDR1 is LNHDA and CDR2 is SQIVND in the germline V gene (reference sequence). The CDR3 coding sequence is TGTGCCAGTAGTTACAGGGGAACTGAGCAGTTCTTC. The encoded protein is CASSYRGTEQFF.

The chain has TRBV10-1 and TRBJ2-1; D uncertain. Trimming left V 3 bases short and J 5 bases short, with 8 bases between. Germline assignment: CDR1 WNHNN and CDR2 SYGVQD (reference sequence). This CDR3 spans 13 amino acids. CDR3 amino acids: CASSDNPNNEQFF. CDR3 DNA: TGCGCCAGCAGTGACAACCCGAACAATGAGCAGTTCTTC.

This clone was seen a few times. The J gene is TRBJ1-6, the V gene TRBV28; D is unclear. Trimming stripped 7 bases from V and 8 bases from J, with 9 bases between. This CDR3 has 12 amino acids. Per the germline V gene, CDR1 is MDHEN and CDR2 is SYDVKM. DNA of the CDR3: TGTGCCAGCACTCGAAAGGATTCACCCCTCCACTTT. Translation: CASTRKDSPLHF.

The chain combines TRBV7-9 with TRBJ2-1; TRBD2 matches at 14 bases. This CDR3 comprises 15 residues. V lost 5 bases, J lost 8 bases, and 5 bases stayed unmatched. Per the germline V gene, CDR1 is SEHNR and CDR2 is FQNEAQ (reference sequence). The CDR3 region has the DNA TGTGCCAGCAGCGCCCGACTAGCGGGAGGGGATGAGCAGTTCTTC. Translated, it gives CASSARLAGGDEQFF.

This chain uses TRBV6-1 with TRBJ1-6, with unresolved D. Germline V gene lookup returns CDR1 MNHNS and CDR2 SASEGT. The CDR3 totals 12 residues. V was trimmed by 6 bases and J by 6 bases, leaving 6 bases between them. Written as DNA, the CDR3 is TGTGCCAGCAGCTCACTTAATTCACCCCTCCACTTT. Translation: CASSSLNSPLHF.

CDR3 in amino acids: CASSTYTPGTALGYTF. CDR3 in DNA: TGCGCCAGCAGCACGTATACCCCTGGGACAGCCCTGGGCTACACCTTC. The chain employs TRBV4-3 and TRBJ1-2; 7 bases fit TRBD1. Germline loops: CDR1 LGHNA, CDR2 YSLEER. The CDR3 sequence is 16 residues long. Trimming cost V 5 bases and J 8 bases; bases outside gene matches: 17.

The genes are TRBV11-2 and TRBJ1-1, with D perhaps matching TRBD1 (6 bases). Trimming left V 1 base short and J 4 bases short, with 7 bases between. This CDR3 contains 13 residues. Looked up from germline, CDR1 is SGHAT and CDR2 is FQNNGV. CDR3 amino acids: CASSLVRGTEAFF. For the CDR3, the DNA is TGTGCCAGCAGCTTAGTCAGGGGCACTGAAGCTTTCTTT. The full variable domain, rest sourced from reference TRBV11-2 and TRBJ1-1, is EAGVAQSPRYKIIEKRQSVAFWCNPISGHATLYWYQQILGQGPKLLIQFQNNGVVDDSQLPKDRFSAERLKGVDSTLKIQPAKLEDSAVYLCASSLVRGTEAFFGQGTRLTVV.

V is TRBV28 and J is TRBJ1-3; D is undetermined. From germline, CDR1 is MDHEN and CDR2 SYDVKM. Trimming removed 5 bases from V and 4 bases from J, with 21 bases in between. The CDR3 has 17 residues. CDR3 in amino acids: CASSPPEEGFGGNTIYF. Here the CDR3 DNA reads TGTGCCAGCAGTCCACCGGAGGAGGGTTTCGGGGGAAACACCATATATTTT.

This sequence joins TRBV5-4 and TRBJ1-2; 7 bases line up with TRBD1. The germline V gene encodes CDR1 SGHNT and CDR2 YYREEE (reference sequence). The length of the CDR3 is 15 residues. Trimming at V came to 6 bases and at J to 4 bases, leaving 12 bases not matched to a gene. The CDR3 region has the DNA TGTGCCAGCACCACGAATACGGGGACAGTCTATGGCTACACCTTC. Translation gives CASTTNTGTVYGYTF.

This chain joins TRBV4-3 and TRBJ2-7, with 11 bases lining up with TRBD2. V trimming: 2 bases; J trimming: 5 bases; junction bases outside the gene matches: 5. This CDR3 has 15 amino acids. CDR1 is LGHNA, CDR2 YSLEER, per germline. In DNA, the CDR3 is TGCGCCAGCAGCCAACCACTAGCGGGGGAGGACGAGCAGTACTTC. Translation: CASSQPLAGEDEQYF.

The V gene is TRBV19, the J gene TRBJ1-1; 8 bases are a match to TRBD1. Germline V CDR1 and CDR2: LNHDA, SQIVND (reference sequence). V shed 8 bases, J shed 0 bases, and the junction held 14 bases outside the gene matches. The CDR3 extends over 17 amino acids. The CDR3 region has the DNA TGTGCCAGTGGTGACAGGGGCGCCGTTCTTATGAACACTGAAGCTTTCTTT. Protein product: CASGDRGAVLMNTEAFF.

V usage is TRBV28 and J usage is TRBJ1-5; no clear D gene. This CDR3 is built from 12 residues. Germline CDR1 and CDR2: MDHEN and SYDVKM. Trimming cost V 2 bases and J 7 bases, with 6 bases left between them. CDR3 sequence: CASSLRVQPQHF. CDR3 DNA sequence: TGTGCCAGCAGTTTACGAGTACAGCCCCAGCATTTT.

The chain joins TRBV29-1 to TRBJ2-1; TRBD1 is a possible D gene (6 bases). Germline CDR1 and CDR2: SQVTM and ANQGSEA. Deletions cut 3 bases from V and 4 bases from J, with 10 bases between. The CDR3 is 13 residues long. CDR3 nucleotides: TGCAGCGTTGACAGGGGAGAGTACAATGAGCAGTTCTTC. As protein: CSVDRGEYNEQFF.

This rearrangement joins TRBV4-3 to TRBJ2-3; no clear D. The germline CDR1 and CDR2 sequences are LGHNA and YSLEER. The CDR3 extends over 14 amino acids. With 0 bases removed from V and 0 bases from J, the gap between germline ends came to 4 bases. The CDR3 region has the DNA TGCGCCAGCAGCCAAGAGACCAGCACAGATACGCAGTATTTT. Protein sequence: CASSQETSTDTQYF.